This T cell receptor (beta chain) was found in a study of blood T cell repertoires in COVID-19. Study-wide context: T cells, B-cell-depleted T cells, or PBMCs provided the cDNA or gDNA that served as material.

Sequencing was performed with immunoSEQ multiplex PCR; in TCRdb, only in-frame clones are kept and a portion is missing. This sample yields some 150,000 clones, of which roughly 82% are seen a single time; about 8.9% belongs to the top ten. From germline, CDR1 is LGHNA and CDR2 YSLEER. The length of the CDR3 is 17 residues. Trimming took 0 bases from V and 5 from J, leaving 19 bases between them. Material: peripheral blood. The clonotype was recovered from a woman between 50 and 59 years old with acute or convalescent COVID-19. This chain links TRBV4-3 with TRBJ1-1; D possibly corresponds to TRBD1 (6 bases). CDR3 sequence: CASSQDWGGGINTEAFF. The DNA for the CDR3 is TGCGCCAGCAGCCAAGATTGGGGGGGCGGAATAAATACTGAAGCTTTCTTT.